This TCR beta chain was profiled in a study of T cell changes during pregnancy in multiple sclerosis. This clone was observed a handful of times. Sequenced by immunoSEQ multiplex PCR; TCRdb stores in-frame clones only, minus some. Found here are some 80,000 clones, roughly 96% of them singletons; the top ten hold more than 1%. This receptor was obtained from a female donor with multiple sclerosis, enrolled in a pregnancy study. The sample was peripheral blood, taken in the second trimester of pregnancy.

CDR3 sequence: CASNLRQGSYEQYF. The CDR3 bases are TGTGCCAGCAACCTACGCCAGGGATCCTACGAGCAGTACTTC. The gene calls are TRBV16 and TRBJ2-7; a possible D gene is TRBD1 (5 bases). V was trimmed by 7 bases and J by 1 base, leaving 14 bases between them. Germline CDR1 is KGHSY and CDR2 is FQNENV. The CDR3 is 14 residues long.